These T cell receptor beta chains were read from a single sample in a study of chemoradiotherapy in HPV16-positive cancers. TCRdb's table, derived via immunoSEQ multiplex PCR, lists solely in-frame clones and lacks some. The sample consists of roughly 1,300 clones, roughly four fifths of them appearing once. The sequences come from tumor tissue, collected from a patient who underwent chemoradiotherapy. These receptors all come from a human donor with HPV-associated anogenital cancer. Each CDR3 is given with its conserved first and last residue. The D gene is left open where the match is weak.

D	length	V	CDR3
.	15	TRBV5-8	CASSPREQHTDTQYF
.	13	TRBV10-3	CAISRGGYNEQFF
.	14	TRBV4-1	CASSQDDMNTEAFF
.	14	TRBV5-1	CASRARERGEKLFF
TRBD1	15	TRBV4-2	CASSLEGTGVYEQYF
.	13	TRBV7-2	CASSAGMNTEAFF
TRBD1	15	TRBV6-5	CASSPQGGSNYGYTF
.	13	TRBV5-5	CASSQYLNQPQHF
.	14	TRBV7-9	CASSPWGSNQPQHF
.	15	TRBV6-6	CASRPNGQGTDTQYF
.	17	TRBV25-1	CASSGDPRQAIYNEQFF
.	14	TRBV11-3	CASSLTPAGNEQFF
TRBD1	13	TRBV10-2	CASSGQGDQPQHF
.	15	TRBV19	CASSIRTQGRETQYF
.	14	TRBV14	CASSFGGISNEQYF
.	17	TRBV18	CASSPRVGGAVTGELFF
.	16	TRBV29-1	CSVEDPDRSSYNEQFF
.	14	TRBV11-3	CASSLGGNTGELFF
.	16	TRBV5-1	CASSLSVQGGGTEAFF
TRBD1	13	TRBV9	CASSETTGASQYF
.	11	TRBV20-1	CSATLKETQYF
TRBD2	14	TRBV11-2	CASKERDGSNEQFF
.	13	TRBV27	CASSIDGAGELFF
.	16	TRBV2	CASSPERILNNSPLHF
TRBD1	15	TRBV6-6	CASSWVGQADTEAFF
TRBD1	15	TRBV7-9	CASSSTGAAYNEQFF
.	18	TRBV5-5	CASSPLTTRTEPNTEAFF
.	12	TRBV6-6	CAGTGINYGYTF
.	13	TRBV7-2	CASSRPGLDTQYF
TRBD1	13	TRBV19	CASSDRVTGELFF
TRBD1	14	TRBV7-8	CASSLQGVNTEAFF
.	17	TRBV29-1	CSVGVLKPGVGAIEAFF
.	12	TRBV7-8	CASTGRTGELFF
TRBD1	13	TRBV5-6	CASSRDRDGTIYF
.	15	TRBV5-4	CASTSPLGRGSGYTF
TRBD1	12	TRBV6-5	CATGQGTDTQYF
.	13	TRBV29-1	CSVANFRNTEAFF
.	15	TRBV6-5	CASWVVPGDGNTIYF
.	15	TRBV6-5	CASSSNFYSNQPQHF
.	14	TRBV30	CAWRNQGINTEAFF
.	15	TRBV10-1	CASRTRVLMIYEQYF
.	16	TRBV28	CASSLSGPTINEKLFF
TRBD2	16	TRBV7-7	CASSPALAGVSDTQYF
.	13	TRBV6-4	CASSDRDTGELFF
TRBD2	14	TRBV27	CASRLAGNHGELFF
TRBD1	13	TRBV6-6	CASSRDSYNEQFF